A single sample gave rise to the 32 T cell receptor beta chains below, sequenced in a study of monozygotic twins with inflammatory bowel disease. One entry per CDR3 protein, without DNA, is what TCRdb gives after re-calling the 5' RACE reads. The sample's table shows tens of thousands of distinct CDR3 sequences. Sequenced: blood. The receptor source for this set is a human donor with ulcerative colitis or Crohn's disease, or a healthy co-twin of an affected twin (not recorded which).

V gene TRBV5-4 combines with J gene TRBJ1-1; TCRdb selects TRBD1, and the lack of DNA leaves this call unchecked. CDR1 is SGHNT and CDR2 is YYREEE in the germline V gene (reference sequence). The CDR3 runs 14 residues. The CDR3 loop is CASSPGTRESEAFF.

The CDR3 spells CASSPLVGRHYGYTF. The chain employs TRBV14 and TRBJ1-2; TCRdb calls TRBD1, which cannot be checked without DNA. The germline CDR1 and CDR2 sequences are SGHDN and FVKESK. The CDR3 has 15 amino acids.

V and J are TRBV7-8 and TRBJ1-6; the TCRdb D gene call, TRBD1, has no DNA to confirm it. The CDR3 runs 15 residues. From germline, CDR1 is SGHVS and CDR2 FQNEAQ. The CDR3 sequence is CASSLGIGGRPPLHF.

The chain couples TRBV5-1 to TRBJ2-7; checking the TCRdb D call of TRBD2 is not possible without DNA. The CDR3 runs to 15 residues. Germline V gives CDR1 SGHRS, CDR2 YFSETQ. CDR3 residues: CASSSSPSSNAEQYF.

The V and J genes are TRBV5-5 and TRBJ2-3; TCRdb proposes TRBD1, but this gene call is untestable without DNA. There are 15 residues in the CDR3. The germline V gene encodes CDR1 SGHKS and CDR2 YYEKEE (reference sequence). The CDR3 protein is CASSLDGQNTDTQYF.

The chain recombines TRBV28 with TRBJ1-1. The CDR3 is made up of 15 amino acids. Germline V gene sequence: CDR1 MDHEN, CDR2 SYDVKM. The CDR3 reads CASRRTFIGWPEAFF.

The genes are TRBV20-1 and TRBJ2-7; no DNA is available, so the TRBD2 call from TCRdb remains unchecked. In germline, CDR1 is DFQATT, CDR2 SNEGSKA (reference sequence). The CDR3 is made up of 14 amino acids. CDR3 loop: CSAPLSGGAGEQYF.

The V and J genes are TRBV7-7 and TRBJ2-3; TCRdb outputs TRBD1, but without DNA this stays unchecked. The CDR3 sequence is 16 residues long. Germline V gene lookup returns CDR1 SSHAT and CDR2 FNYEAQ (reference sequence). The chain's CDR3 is CASSRGGRGGADTQYF.

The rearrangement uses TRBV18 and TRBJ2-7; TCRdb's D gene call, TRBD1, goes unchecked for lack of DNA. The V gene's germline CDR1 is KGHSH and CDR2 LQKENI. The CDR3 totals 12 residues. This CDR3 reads CASSRPADEQYF.

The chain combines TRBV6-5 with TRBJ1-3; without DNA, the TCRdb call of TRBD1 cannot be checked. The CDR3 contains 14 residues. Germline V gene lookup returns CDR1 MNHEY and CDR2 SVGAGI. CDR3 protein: CASSLNRDGNTIYF.

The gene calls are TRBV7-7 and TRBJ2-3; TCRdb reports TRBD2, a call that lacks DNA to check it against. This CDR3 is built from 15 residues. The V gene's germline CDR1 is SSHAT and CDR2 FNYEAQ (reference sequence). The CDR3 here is CASSLVGGAEDTHYF.

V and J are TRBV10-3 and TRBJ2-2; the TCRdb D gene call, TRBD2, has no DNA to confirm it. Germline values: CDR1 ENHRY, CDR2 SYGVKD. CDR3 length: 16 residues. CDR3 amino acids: CAISPVGGAGTGELFF.

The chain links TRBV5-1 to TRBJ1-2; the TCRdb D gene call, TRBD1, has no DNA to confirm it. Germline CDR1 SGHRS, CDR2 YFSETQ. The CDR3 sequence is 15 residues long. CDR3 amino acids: CASSSEAIDSRGYTF.

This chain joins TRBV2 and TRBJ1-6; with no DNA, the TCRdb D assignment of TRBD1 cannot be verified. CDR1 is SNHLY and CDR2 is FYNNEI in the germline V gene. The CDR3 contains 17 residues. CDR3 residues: CASSDLSQGASSSPLHF.

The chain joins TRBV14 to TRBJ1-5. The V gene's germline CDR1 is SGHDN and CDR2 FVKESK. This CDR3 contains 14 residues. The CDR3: CASSQSNSNQPQHF.

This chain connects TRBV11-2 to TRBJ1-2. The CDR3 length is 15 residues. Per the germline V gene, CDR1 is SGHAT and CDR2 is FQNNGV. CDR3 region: CASSLEPEAGYGYTF.

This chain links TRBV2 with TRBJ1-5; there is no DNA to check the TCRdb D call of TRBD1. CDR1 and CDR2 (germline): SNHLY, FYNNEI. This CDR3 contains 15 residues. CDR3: CASSDGGGSPQPQHF. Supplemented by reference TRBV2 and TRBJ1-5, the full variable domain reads EPEVTQTPSHQVTQMGQEVILRCVPISNHLYFYWYRQILGQKVEFLVSFYNNEISEKSEIFDDQFSVERPDGSNFTLKIRSTKLEDSAMYFCASSDGGGSPQPQHFGDGTRLSIL.

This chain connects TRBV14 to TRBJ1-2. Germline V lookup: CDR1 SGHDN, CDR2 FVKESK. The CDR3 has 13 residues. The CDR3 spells CASSPGTPLGYTF.

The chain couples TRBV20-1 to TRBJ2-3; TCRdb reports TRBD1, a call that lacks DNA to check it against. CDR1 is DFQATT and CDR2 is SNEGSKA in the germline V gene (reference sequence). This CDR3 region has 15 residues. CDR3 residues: CSAPTGTRGTDTQYF.

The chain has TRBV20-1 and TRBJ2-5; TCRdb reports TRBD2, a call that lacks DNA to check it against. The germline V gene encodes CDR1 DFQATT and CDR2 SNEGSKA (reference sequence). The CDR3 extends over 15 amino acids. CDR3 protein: CSETSGGDFQETQYF.

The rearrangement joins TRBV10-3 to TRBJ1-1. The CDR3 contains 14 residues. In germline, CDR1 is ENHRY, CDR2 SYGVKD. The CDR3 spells CATHSPEVGTEAFF.

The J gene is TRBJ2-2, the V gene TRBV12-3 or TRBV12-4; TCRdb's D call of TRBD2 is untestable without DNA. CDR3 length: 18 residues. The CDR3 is CASSFRLAGGMYTGELFF.

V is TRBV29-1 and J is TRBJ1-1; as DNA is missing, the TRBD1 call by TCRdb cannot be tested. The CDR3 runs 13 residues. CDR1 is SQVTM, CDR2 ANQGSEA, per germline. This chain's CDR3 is CSVQGAGGAEAFF.

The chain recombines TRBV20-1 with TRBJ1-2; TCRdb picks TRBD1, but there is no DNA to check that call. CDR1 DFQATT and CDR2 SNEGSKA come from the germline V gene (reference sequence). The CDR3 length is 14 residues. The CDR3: CSARDRDRGYGYTF.

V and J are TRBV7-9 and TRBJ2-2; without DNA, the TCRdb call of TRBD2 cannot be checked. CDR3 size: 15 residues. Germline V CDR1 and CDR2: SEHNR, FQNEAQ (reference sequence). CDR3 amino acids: CASSPTGIRAGELFF.

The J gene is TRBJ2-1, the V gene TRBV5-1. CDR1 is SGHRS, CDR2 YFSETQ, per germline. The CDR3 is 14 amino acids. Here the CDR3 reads CASSLSGVNNEQFF.

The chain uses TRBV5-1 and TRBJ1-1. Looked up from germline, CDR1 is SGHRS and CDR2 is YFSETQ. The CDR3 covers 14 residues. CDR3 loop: CASSLAGSNTEAFF.

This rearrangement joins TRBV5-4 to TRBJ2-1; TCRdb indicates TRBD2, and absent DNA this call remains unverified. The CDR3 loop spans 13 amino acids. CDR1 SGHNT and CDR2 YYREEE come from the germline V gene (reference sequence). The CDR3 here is CASSLESGGATFF.

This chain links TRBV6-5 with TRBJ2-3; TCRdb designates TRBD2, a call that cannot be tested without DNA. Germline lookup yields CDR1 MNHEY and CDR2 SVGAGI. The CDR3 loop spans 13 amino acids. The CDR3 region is CASRVRGTDTQYF.

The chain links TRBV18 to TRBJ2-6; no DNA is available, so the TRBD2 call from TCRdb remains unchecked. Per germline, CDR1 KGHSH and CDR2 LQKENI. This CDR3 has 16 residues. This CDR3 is CASSPGPYSGANVLTF.

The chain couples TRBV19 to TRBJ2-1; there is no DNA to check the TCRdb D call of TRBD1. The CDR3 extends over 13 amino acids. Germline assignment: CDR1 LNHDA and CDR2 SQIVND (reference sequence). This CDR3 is CASNRGQRNEQFF.

CDR3 residues: CASSPAANYGYTF. The J gene is TRBJ1-2, the V gene TRBV5-1. CDR3 length: 13 residues. The germline gives CDR1 SGHRS, CDR2 YFSETQ.